What follows are 23 T cell receptor beta chains derived from one specimen sequenced in a study of blood T cell repertoires in COVID-19. TCRdb keeps only in-frame clones here, not all; method: immunoSEQ multiplex PCR. The profile shows approximately 150,000 clones, 88% of them singletons. The sequenced material came from peripheral blood. These receptors were taken from a man aged 55 to 70 with active or convalescent COVID-19.

Concerning this clone itself: The junction departs from germline at one end; a sequencing error may be responsible. V is TRBV19 and J is TRBJ2-3, with 14 nucleotides matching TRBD2. In germline, CDR1 is LNHDA, CDR2 SQIVND (reference sequence). There are 16 residues in the CDR3. The CDR3 is CASSRLAGGNTNTQYF. The CDR3 DNA is TGTGCCAGTAGCCGACTAGCGGGAGGGAACACAAATACGCAGTATTTT.

This chain connects TRBV28 to TRBJ1-6; D gene uncertain. The V gene lost 7 bases and the J gene lost 10 bases, with 14 bases spanning the gap. Germline CDR1 and CDR2: MDHEN and SYDVKM. CDR3 length: 13 amino acids. CDR3 bases: TGTGCCAGCAACCCCCCGACTCTCTCACCCCTCCACTTT. Translated, it gives CASNPPTLSPLHF.

The CDR3 region has the DNA TGCGCCAGCAGCTTGGAGGGCGGGAGGACTTCCTACGAGCAGTACTTC. Its translation: CASSLEGGRTSYEQYF. V usage is TRBV5-1 and J usage is TRBJ2-7, with 8 nucleotides matching TRBD2. The CDR3 is 16 residues long. Unmatched junction bases numbered 6, after V lost 0 bases and J lost 1 base. Germline V CDR1 and CDR2: SGHRS, YFSETQ.

CDR3 loop: CASSPVTGWNYGYTF. The CDR3 DNA reads as TGTGCCAGCTCACCAGTGACAGGATGGAACTATGGCTACACCTTC. The chain couples TRBV18 to TRBJ1-2, with TRBD1 as a possible D gene (6 bases). The CDR3 loop spans 15 amino acids. Germline V gene lookup returns CDR1 KGHSH and CDR2 LQKENI. V gave up 2 bases and J gave up 2 bases, with 12 bases separating them. Variable domain in full (rest from reference TRBV18 and TRBJ1-2): NAGVMQNPRHLVRRRGQEARLRCSPMKGHSHVYWYRQLPEEGLKFMVYLQKENIIDESGMPKERFSAEFPKEGPSILRIQQVVRGDSAAYFCASSPVTGWNYGYTFGSGTRLTVV.

The V call is TRBV18, the J call TRBJ2-1, with D perhaps TRBD1 (6 bases). Trimming pared 3 bases from V and 6 bases from J, leaving 15 bases between. The germline V gene has CDR1 KGHSH and CDR2 LQKENI. The CDR3 contains 15 residues. The CDR3 loop is CASSPEAGATNEQFF. CDR3 coding DNA: TGTGCCAGCTCACCTGAGGCAGGGGCTACCAATGAGCAGTTCTTC.

The chain joins TRBV29-1 to TRBJ1-1, with a weak D call TRBD1 (6 bases). The CDR3 is made up of 13 amino acids. Germline CDR1 reads SQVTM; CDR2 reads ANQGSEA. Between the trimmed V and J ends, which lost 7 bases and 0 bases, there was a span of 12 bases. The CDR3 here is CSAANRVNTEAFF. CDR3 nucleotides: TGCAGCGCCGCGAACAGGGTGAACACTGAAGCTTTCTTT.

This sequence joins TRBV5-1 and TRBJ1-1; 7 bases map to TRBD1. The junction had 17 bases not matched to a gene; V was cut back by 4 bases and J by 5 bases. Germline V gene sequence: CDR1 SGHRS, CDR2 YFSETQ. This CDR3 has 17 amino acids. The CDR3 bases are TGCGCCAGCAGCCACGGAACCGACAGGGCGGGTTGGACTGAAGCTTTCTTT. It specifies CASSHGTDRAGWTEAFF.

The chain's CDR3 is CASSSSTGANYGYTF. DNA of the CDR3: TGTGCCAGTAGTAGCTCGACAGGGGCTAACTATGGCTACACCTTC. V and J are TRBV19 and TRBJ1-2; 8 nucleotides agree with TRBD1. V shed 4 bases and J 0 bases; nucleotides not matched to a gene: 4. Per the germline V gene, CDR1 is LNHDA and CDR2 is SQIVND (reference sequence). There are 15 residues in the CDR3.

The chain joins TRBV9 to TRBJ1-5, with 11 bases fitting TRBD1. CDR3 length: 15 residues. In germline, CDR1 is SGDLS, CDR2 YYNGEE. J gave up 4 bases and V 3 bases, and 3 bases lay outside the gene matches. The CDR3 is CASSGGQGVNQPQHF. CDR3 DNA sequence: TGTGCCAGCAGCGGGGGACAGGGGGTAAATCAGCCCCAGCATTTT.

V usage is TRBV28 and J usage is TRBJ1-4; tentative D call: TRBD1 (6 bases). Germline V gives CDR1 MDHEN, CDR2 SYDVKM. V lost 6 bases to trimming and J lost 5 bases, with 16 bases between them. The CDR3 length is 15 residues. This CDR3 is CASSLGTLLNEKLFF. The DNA for the CDR3 is TGTGCCAGCAGCTTAGGGACACTACTAAATGAAAAACTGTTTTTT. Based on the CDR3 plus reference TRBV28 and TRBJ1-4, the full variable domain is DVKVTQSSRYLVKRTGEKVFLECVQDMDHENMFWYRQDPGLGLRLIYFSYDVKMKEKGDIPEGYSVSREKKERFSLILESASTNQTSMYLCASSLGTLLNEKLFFGSGTQLSVL.

The V call is TRBV5-1, the J call TRBJ2-7, with TRBD2 identical over 14 bases. V shed 2 bases and J 5 bases; nucleotides not matched to a gene: 9. The CDR3 length is 17 residues. Per germline, CDR1 SGHRS and CDR2 YFSETQ. Here the CDR3 DNA reads TGCGCCAGCAGCTTCGGGACTAGCGGGAGATCTGGCCACGAGCAGTACTTC. Residues: CASSFGTSGRSGHEQYF.

This chain connects TRBV7-3 to TRBJ2-3; D perhaps matches TRBD2 (5 bases). CDR1 SGHTA and CDR2 FQGTGA come from the germline V gene. The CDR3 totals 13 residues. The V gene lost 4 bases and the J gene lost 4 bases, with 9 bases spanning the gap. This CDR3 is CASSYPGADTQYF. The CDR3 bases are TGTGCCAGCAGCTACCCCGGGGCAGATACGCAGTATTTT.

The chain couples TRBV5-1 to TRBJ1-1; weak D call: TRBD1 (5 bases). Trimming took 3 bases from V and 1 from J, leaving 16 bases between them. The germline CDR1 and CDR2 sequences are SGHRS and YFSETQ. The CDR3 extends over 16 amino acids. The CDR3 DNA reads as TGCGCCAGCAGCTCTACCCGAGGAGGGACGAACACTGAAGCTTTCTTT. Residues: CASSSTRGGTNTEAFF.

The rearrangement uses TRBV4-1 and TRBJ2-1, with a tentative D call TRBD1 (5 bases). The CDR3 length is 15 residues. Trimming stripped 0 bases from V and 8 bases from J, with 14 bases between. CDR1 is MGHRA, CDR2 YSYEKL, per germline. The CDR3 DNA is TGCGCCAGCAGCCAAGATTATAGGGGCAACTATGAGCAGTTCTTC. It specifies CASSQDYRGNYEQFF.

This chain uses TRBV11-3 with TRBJ2-3; D is perhaps TRBD2 (6 bases). This CDR3 is 15 amino acids long. V was cut by 5 bases and J by 2 bases, with 14 bases left in between. The V gene's germline CDR1 is SGHNT and CDR2 YENEEA. In nucleotides, the CDR3 is TGTGCCAGCAGCCCCACGGGAGCCATCACAGATACGCAGTATTTT. This codes for CASSPTGAITDTQYF.

The CDR3 loop is CASSFIQAGGVGEQFF. The CDR3 DNA follows: TGCGCCAGCAGCTTTATTCAAGCGGGAGGAGTGGGTGAGCAGTTCTTC. The chain carries TRBV5-1 and TRBJ2-1, with TRBD2 identical over 9 bases. V lost 2 bases and J lost 9; bases outside the gene matches: 12. There are 16 residues in the CDR3. Looked up from germline, CDR1 is SGHRS and CDR2 is YFSETQ. The entire variable domain, with the rest obtained from reference TRBV5-1 and TRBJ2-1, is as follows: KAGVTQTPRYLIKTRGQQVTLSCSPISGHRSVSWYQQTPGQGLQFLFEYFSETQRNKGNFPGRFSGRQFSNSRSEMNVSTLELGDSALYLCASSFIQAGGVGEQFFGPGTRLTVL.

The chain has TRBV28 and TRBJ1-5; TRBD1 might be the D (5 bases). V was shortened by 7 bases and J by 0 bases, with 16 bases between the two germline ends. The CDR3 runs 16 residues. The germline CDR1 and CDR2 sequences are MDHEN and SYDVKM. The CDR3 bases are TGTGCCAGCAACCCAATTCGGGGACTTAGCAATCAGCCCCAGCATTTT. Amino acid sequence: CASNPIRGLSNQPQHF.

The chain combines TRBV5-6 with TRBJ2-7, with 7 positions matching TRBD1. Trimming cost V 0 bases and J 4 bases; bases outside gene matches: 4. Germline CDR1 and CDR2: SGHDT and YYEEEE. This CDR3 region has 14 residues. CDR3: CASSLASGGYEQYF. CDR3 bases: TGTGCCAGCAGCTTGGCATCAGGGGGATACGAGCAGTACTTC.

This clone occurred once. The chain couples TRBV29-1 to TRBJ2-1; possible D gene TRBD2, 6 bases. CDR1 and CDR2 from the germline V gene are SQVTM and ANQGSEA. The CDR3 totals 12 residues. V shed 5 bases and J shed 9 bases, with 14 bases lying between them. CDR3 nucleotide sequence: TGCAGCGTTCTCACGAATAGCGGTGAGCAGTTCTTC. Its protein is CSVLTNSGEQFF.

The V and J genes are TRBV27 and TRBJ2-7; no firm D call. Germline V lookup: CDR1 MNHEY, CDR2 SMNVEV (reference sequence). V was cut by 1 base and J by 0 bases, with 7 bases left in between. This CDR3 is built from 14 residues. CDR3 in DNA: TGTGCCAGCAGTTTATATCCCCTCTCCTACGAGCAGTACTTC. Translating it yields CASSLYPLSYEQYF.

The chain carries TRBV25-1 and TRBJ2-7; the D gene is possibly TRBD1 (5 bases). The CDR3 is 14 amino acids. Trimming shortened V by 0 bases and J by 3 bases, and 9 bases separated the two germline ends. CDR1 and CDR2 from the germline V gene are MGHDK and SYGVNS. The CDR3: CASSEYREGYEQYF. DNA for the CDR3: TGTGCCAGCAGTGAATACAGGGAAGGCTACGAGCAGTACTTC.

In this sample, this clone turned up a few times. The chain is built from TRBV28 and TRBJ1-2; maybe TRBD1 (6 bases). CDR3 length equals 14 residues. Germline CDR1 and CDR2: MDHEN and SYDVKM. V shed 8 bases and J shed 2 bases, with 15 bases lying between them. Here the CDR3 DNA reads TGTGCCAGCGGTGGACAGCTTCAGAACTATGGCTACACCTTC. Its protein product is CASGGQLQNYGYTF.

The chain employs TRBV19 and TRBJ1-1, with no clear D. V was clipped by 3 bases and J by 2 bases, with 10 bases between them. Germline V lookup: CDR1 LNHDA, CDR2 SQIVND (reference sequence). This CDR3 has 14 residues. CDR3 coding DNA: TGTGCCAGTAGTATCGTCCCGTCTAACACTGAAGCTTTCTTT. It specifies CASSIVPSNTEAFF.